The source of this T cell receptor (beta chain) is a study of blood T cell repertoires in COVID-19 (dated by TCRdb to the early 2020s). Context from the whole study: The collaborator samples originated in the United States, Italy and Spain and spanned the acute and convalescent phases of COVID-19. The material from the prospective study consisted of cDNA or gDNA derived from T cells, B-cell-depleted T cells, or PBMCs. Deeply sampled blood TCRbeta repertoires from subjects exposed to, actively infected with, or recovered from COVID-19 were included in the dataset. A freely available public database, intended as a resource for researchers studying the immune response to SARS-CoV-2, is where the repertoires were released. The samples were drawn from two sources: the first 160 participants of the ongoing ImmuneRACE study, and about 1,300 subjects contributed by 6 global collaborators. The sample metadata nearly always contained a de-identified subject ID, COVID-19 status, age in years and sex. Where available, HLA class I and class II types were obtained from metadata supplied by the sample provider rather than from assay-based typing. The full study reports these points: How much clinical and demographic metadata was included differed by source and by participant, and the metadata was provided uncurated.

TCRbeta CDR3 regions were amplified from genomic DNA by means of the immunoSEQ Assay, a bias-controlled multiplex PCR. In the source study's methods: The number of nucleated cells in each sample was estimated from the amplification of reference gene primers within the assay. To quantify the absolute abundance of each unique TCRbeta CDR3 rearrangement, sequence reads were collapsed and filtered. For each sample, productive Simpson clonality was calculated as the square root of Simpson's diversity index across productive rearrangements. The table was pulled from immuneACCESS by TCRdb, which kept in-frame rearrangements only. Such tables lose some clones; where checked, under half of the loss comes from unresolved V genes, and the rest has no known cause. V, J and clone size were drawn from that table, and D and trimming were deduced from the DNA. This sample comprises about 120,000 clones, around 78% of them detected only once. The biggest ten clones account for about 2.3% of the sample.

Collaborating institutions collected whole blood in K2EDTA tubes following their own protocols. For TCRbeta analysis, collaborators shipped samples as frozen whole blood, isolated PBMCs, or DNA extracted from either of those sample types. Note on this clone: No antigen is known for it. Per-base quality was not reported, and no clone a single base away is much larger than it.

As encoded in the germline V gene, CDR1 is MNHEY while CDR2 is SVGAGI. The CDR3 covers 15 residues, taking in both the cysteine and the phenylalanine. CDR3 DNA only is kept here, 45 bases in frame from base 1. From V the trimming removes 4 bases and from J it removes 7 bases, while the gene matches leave 9 bases of the junction unaccounted for. Sequenced: peripheral blood. The rearrangement combines TRBV6-5 with TRBJ2-1; 8 bases in between match TRBD1. The receptor was derived from a man between 65 and 85 years old with acute or convalescent COVID-19. In nucleotides, the sequence is TGTGCCAGCAGTTCGGGGACAGGAGGAGAAAATGAGCAGTTCTTC. It encodes CASSSGTGGENEQFF.